A selection of T cell receptor beta chains follows, all from one sample in a study of T-cell memory formation after mild COVID-19. In TCRdb, the 5' RACE reads were re-called with MiXCR into one record per CDR3 protein. The sample holds roughly 560,000 distinct CDR3 sequences, 20% seen once. Sequencing used PBMCs or a T cell subset sorted from them (not recorded which). These receptors originate from an adult woman who had mild COVID-19 (a few samples of this study predate the infection). Cell type and time point are not known. The CDR3 runs from the conserved cysteine through the conserved F or W. Fields, in order: V gene, J gene, CDR3 protein.

>TRBV14|TRBJ1-6
CASSQDRSYNSPLHF
>TRBV29-1|-
CSGRDGGGHEQYF
>TRBV9|TRBJ2-1
CASRGQGARNEQFF
>TRBV21-1|TRBJ2-5
CASNLGETQYF
>TRBV2|TRBJ2-1
CASRQREGHNEQFF
>TRBV7-8|TRBJ1-2
CASSLRSSRTSGYTF
>TRBV3-1|TRBJ1-1
CASSQDAGGYDTEAFF
>TRBV6-6|TRBJ1-1
CASNAHGGTEAFF
>TRBV6-6|TRBJ1-2
CASSYQGSASGGYTF
>TRBV5-1|TRBJ1-1
CASSRTATQGTTEAFF
>TRBV4-3|TRBJ1-1
CASSRSSTGGNTEAFF
>TRBV5-1|TRBJ2-2
CASQPGSNTGELFF
>TRBV2|TRBJ1-2
CASSPLEAVGIYGYTF
>TRBV12-3/TRBV12-4|TRBJ2-2
CASSPRAEGTGELFF
>TRBV6-1|TRBJ2-2
CARGQGNTGELFF
>TRBV7-9|TRBJ2-7
CASSLVGSGASYDQYF
>TRBV6-5|TRBJ1-4
CASTAQWDTANEKLFF
>TRBV5-1|TRBJ2-7
CASSFLAGAYEQYF
>TRBV11-1|TRBJ2-1
CASSLLQGGMFEQFF
>TRBV27|TRBJ2-6
CASSSGDGANVLTF
>TRBV9|TRBJ2-3
CASSPGLAGEHTQYF
>TRBV12-3/TRBV12-4|TRBJ1-5
CASSHGGDQPQHF
>TRBV7-6|TRBJ2-1
CASSQHADLNEQFF
>TRBV20-1|TRBJ2-1
CSASPGQGRGEQFF
>TRBV29-1|TRBJ2-7
CSVSGGGSSYEQYF
>TRBV4-3|TRBJ2-1
CASSQEAVTEQFF
>TRBV30|TRBJ2-7
CAWSRGGPSYEQYF
>TRBV10-3|TRBJ1-2
CAISEAANYGYTF
>TRBV11-2|TRBJ1-4
CASSQQLRTNEKLFF
>TRBV15|TRBJ1-1
CATSRVEAGTEAFF
>TRBV7-6|TRBJ2-1
CASSLSGGLAGNNEQFF
>TRBV5-1|TRBJ2-7
CASSLDHRSEQYF
>TRBV18|TRBJ1-1
CASSPSREGRMNTEAFF
>TRBV12-3/TRBV12-4|TRBJ1-2
CASSPGAGGGYTF
>TRBV6-5|TRBJ1-1
CASSYQGGVTEAFF
>TRBV5-1|TRBJ2-1
CASSLSGRAVFGYNEQFF
>TRBV6-6|TRBJ2-7
CASSYPSGTGRDEQYF
>TRBV5-1|TRBJ2-1
CASSSLPPGTGLFSYNEQFF
>TRBV5-1|TRBJ2-1
CASSRDGNNEQFF
>TRBV24-1|TRBJ2-1
CATGAGGDNEQFF
>TRBV11-2|TRBJ2-1
CASTPGYSLNEQFF
>TRBV12-3/TRBV12-4|TRBJ2-7
CASSTIDRSSYEQYF
>TRBV24-1|TRBJ2-1
CATSDFSGGARNEQFF
>TRBV10-3|TRBJ1-2
CAIPHPLGTIYGYTF
>TRBV6-5|TRBJ1-1
CASSYARGLGDTEAFF
>TRBV7-8|TRBJ2-1
CAGGDGDNEQFF
>TRBV20-1|TRBJ2-1
CSASLFNEQFF
>TRBV5-1|TRBJ1-5
CASGYRGSNQPQHF
>TRBV12-3/TRBV12-4|TRBJ1-2
CASSLGSFLKSANYGYTF
>TRBV12-3/TRBV12-4|TRBJ1-1
CASTLGVGGAFF
>TRBV7-2|TRBJ2-1
CASSLMGLAGANEQFF
>TRBV5-1|TRBJ2-5
CASSSARGGQETQYF
>TRBV5-1|TRBJ2-7
CASSLMPGTSGRRNEQYF
>TRBV7-9|TRBJ1-2
CASSSGTGMDYGYTF